This section outlines one TCR beta chain sequence together with its context. TCRdb's copy holds only in-frame clones and misses some; the assay was immunoSEQ multiplex PCR. The table includes 300,000 to 400,000 clones, roughly 88% detected once. These data originate in a study of blood T cell repertoires in COVID-19. Study as a whole: COVID-19 samples collected from the United States, Italy and Spain covered acute and convalescent phases.

CDR3 length equals 14 residues. Trimming took off 8 bases at V and 3 bases at J, with 14 bases between the two ends. The V gene's germline CDR1 is KGHSH and CDR2 LQKENI. Self-reported history from a screening survey and questionnaire set each donor's cohort. The specimen was PBMCs or T cells enriched from blood (not recorded which). This TCR was sampled from a woman in her 30s with acute COVID-19. The chain employs TRBV18 and TRBJ1-3; D gene unclear. The CDR3 spells CASQSGTSGNTIYF. CDR3 nucleotides: TGTGCCAGCCAAAGCGGCACAAGTGGAAACACCATATATTTT.